This T cell receptor (delta chain) was recovered during a study of gamma-delta T cells after stem cell transplantation. This clone is deemed large. TCRdb applied CATT to the RT-PCR reads for clone calling. The sample has about 800 delta-chain clones, approximately 14% seen once. The CDR3 runs to 14 residues. From germline, CDR1 is TVYSNPD and CDR2 GDNSRS (reference sequence). V was shortened by 3 bases and J by 4 bases, with 18 bases between the two germline ends. J is TRDJ1 and V is TRDV3, with D possibly matching TRDD2 (5 bases). Sequences were obtained from gamma-delta T cells. This TCR derives from a human donor. It is not recorded whose cells these are; they may come from a transplant donor. The CDR3 spells CAFPSSHIDDKLIF. The CDR3 coding sequence is TGTGCCTTCCCCTCTTCCCATATAGACGATAAACTCATCTTT.